This T cell receptor (beta chain) was captured in a study of T-cell reconstitution after alpha-beta-depleted transplantation in children. Study-level points and caveats: Several hundred expanded graft clones reportedly supplied alpha-beta T cells about two months after transplant.

Concerning this clonotype itself: Its target is not known.

Preparing the TCRbeta library involved the use of unique molecular identifiers. MiXCR, run by TCRdb on the PCR reads, gives a single entry per CDR3 protein. This table has hundreds of thousands of distinct CDR3 sequences, 10% to 15% appearing once. This CDR3 comprises 15 residues. The V segment lost 5 bases and the J segment 8 bases; nucleotides outside the gene matches: 10. CDR1 and CDR2 from the germline V gene are MNHEY and SVGAGI. Specimen: PBMCs, mostly from graft donor cells, collected 360 days after TCRalphabeta/CD19-depleted stem cell transplant. The sequence was obtained from a male patient between 5 and 17 years old who had a stem cell transplant for acute myeloid leukemia, so the T cells may come from the graft donor. V is TRBV6-5 and J is TRBJ2-1; 9 bases are a match to TRBD2. For the CDR3, the DNA is TGTGCCAGCAGTGACACGAGCGGGAGGTCGTATGAGCAGTTCTTC. Translating gives CASSDTSGRSYEQFF.